Listed below are T cell receptor beta chains from one sample, sequenced in a study of blood T cell repertoires in COVID-19. Data came from immunoSEQ multiplex PCR; TCRdb stores just in-frame clones and leaves some out. The profile shows 100,000 to 120,000 clones, 70% to 80% of them singletons. The source material was peripheral blood. Receptors originate from a woman aged 55-69 years with acute or convalescent COVID-19. Both conserved end residues are part of each CDR3. Fields, in order: J gene, clone size, D gene, V gene, CDR3 DNA, CDR3 protein. The D gene is left open where the match is weak. Clone sizes are given selectively: once, few, many, or a class where the clone is expanded.

j_call: TRBJ1-2
clone_size: many
d_call: TRBD1
v_call: TRBV6-2/TRBV6-3
cdr3_nt: TGTGCCAGCAGTGCCGGGACAGTAATGTTCTACACCTTC
cdr3_aa: CASSAGTVMFYTF

j_call: TRBJ2-2
clone_size: NA
d_call: TRBD1
v_call: TRBV2
cdr3_nt: TGTGCCAGCATCTTTTCCCCGGGACAGCGCACCGGGGAGCTGTTTTTT
cdr3_aa: CASIFSPGQRTGELFF

j_call: TRBJ2-7
clone_size: NA
d_call: TRBD1
v_call: TRBV18
cdr3_nt: TGTGCCAGCTCAAGGACAGGATCCTACGAGCAGTACTTC
cdr3_aa: CASSRTGSYEQYF

j_call: TRBJ2-2
clone_size: NA
d_call: NA
v_call: TRBV5-1
cdr3_nt: TGCGCCAGCCGACAAGGGAACACCGGGGAGCTGTTTTTT
cdr3_aa: CASRQGNTGELFF

j_call: TRBJ1-5
clone_size: NA
d_call: NA
v_call: TRBV29-1
cdr3_nt: TGCAGCGTTGCCGATAACGGTGACAATCAGCCCCAGCATTTT
cdr3_aa: CSVADNGDNQPQHF

j_call: TRBJ2-2
clone_size: NA
d_call: NA
v_call: TRBV7-8
cdr3_nt: TGTGCCAGCACCGAAACCGGAGGGGCCGGGGAGCTGTTTTTT
cdr3_aa: CASTETGGAGELFF

j_call: TRBJ2-1
clone_size: many
d_call: NA
v_call: TRBV5-6
cdr3_nt: TGTGCCAGCAGCTTGGCCAGCGCGGGGAAGCGGTTCTTC
cdr3_aa: CASSLASAGKRFF

j_call: TRBJ1-5
clone_size: NA
d_call: NA
v_call: TRBV19
cdr3_nt: TGTGCCAGTAGTACTCCCCAGGGGAGAGCAAATCAGCCCCAGCATTTT
cdr3_aa: CASSTPQGRANQPQHF

j_call: TRBJ2-5
clone_size: NA
d_call: TRBD2
v_call: TRBV7-6
cdr3_nt: TGTGCCAGCAGCTTGATAGGACTAGCGGGGGGGCCGGAGACCCAGTACTTC
cdr3_aa: CASSLIGLAGGPETQYF

j_call: TRBJ1-2
clone_size: NA
d_call: NA
v_call: TRBV18
cdr3_nt: TGTGCCAGCTCACCACCGGCCGGGATCTATGGCTACACCTTC
cdr3_aa: CASSPPAGIYGYTF

j_call: TRBJ1-4
clone_size: NA
d_call: TRBD1
v_call: TRBV7-2
cdr3_nt: TGTGCCAGCAGCCCAGGGGGCGCAAGGGAAAAACTGTTTTTT
cdr3_aa: CASSPGGAREKLFF

j_call: TRBJ1-2
clone_size: NA
d_call: NA
v_call: TRBV18
cdr3_nt: TGTGCCAGCTCACCACGGTCACAGGGCGGTGGCTACACCTTC
cdr3_aa: CASSPRSQGGGYTF

j_call: TRBJ1-1
clone_size: NA
d_call: TRBD1
v_call: TRBV7-9
cdr3_nt: TGTGCCAGCAGTACCGGGACAGTGAACACTGAAGCTTTCTTT
cdr3_aa: CASSTGTVNTEAFF

j_call: TRBJ1-5
clone_size: NA
d_call: NA
v_call: TRBV30
cdr3_nt: TGTGCCTGGAGTGTACCCGGGACACCATCTAATCAGCCCCAGCATTTT
cdr3_aa: CAWSVPGTPSNQPQHF

j_call: TRBJ1-1
clone_size: once
d_call: TRBD1
v_call: TRBV5-8
cdr3_nt: TGTGCCAGCAGCAGGGGGCGTGACACTGAAGCTTTCTTT
cdr3_aa: CASSRGRDTEAFF

j_call: TRBJ2-2
clone_size: NA
d_call: TRBD2
v_call: TRBV2
cdr3_nt: TGTGCCAGCAGTTTTAGCGGGGGAACAACCGGGGAGCTGTTTTTT
cdr3_aa: CASSFSGGTTGELFF

j_call: TRBJ1-1
clone_size: NA
d_call: NA
v_call: TRBV29-1
cdr3_nt: TGCAGCGTTGACAGGGGTAACACTGAAGCTTTCTTT
cdr3_aa: CSVDRGNTEAFF

j_call: TRBJ2-4
clone_size: NA
d_call: NA
v_call: TRBV19
cdr3_nt: TGTGCCAGTAGTCCCCCAGGGCGGAGATTGGCCAAAAACATTCAGTACTTC
cdr3_aa: CASSPPGRRLAKNIQYF

j_call: TRBJ1-3
clone_size: NA
d_call: NA
v_call: TRBV2
cdr3_nt: TGTGCCAGCAGTGGACAGGCTGGAAACACCATATATTTT
cdr3_aa: CASSGQAGNTIYF

j_call: TRBJ1-5
clone_size: NA
d_call: NA
v_call: TRBV28
cdr3_nt: TGTGCCAGCAGTTTAGTTGTGGGGGCGCGACAGCCCCAGCATTTT
cdr3_aa: CASSLVVGARQPQHF

j_call: TRBJ1-2
clone_size: NA
d_call: NA
v_call: TRBV30
cdr3_nt: TGTGCCTGGGGTCGAGGGTATGGCTACACCTTC
cdr3_aa: CAWGRGYGYTF

j_call: TRBJ1-4
clone_size: few
d_call: TRBD1
v_call: TRBV7-9
cdr3_nt: TGTGCCCTAAATAAGGGAACTAGGACAGGGTATGAAAAACTGTTTTTT
cdr3_aa: CALNKGTRTGYEKLFF

j_call: TRBJ1-2
clone_size: NA
d_call: TRBD1
v_call: TRBV7-9
cdr3_nt: TGTGCCAGCAGTTCCGCCGGGACAGGGACCTTCTATGGCTACACCTTC
cdr3_aa: CASSSAGTGTFYGYTF

j_call: TRBJ1-1
clone_size: few
d_call: NA
v_call: TRBV4-2
cdr3_nt: TGTGCCAGCAGCCATTATCGACAGACCACTGAAGCTTTCTTT
cdr3_aa: CASSHYRQTTEAFF

j_call: TRBJ1-1
clone_size: NA
d_call: NA
v_call: TRBV19
cdr3_nt: TGTGCCAGTCGGCGCGGCGGCAGGGATACTGAAGCTTTCTTT
cdr3_aa: CASRRGGRDTEAFF

j_call: TRBJ1-2
clone_size: few
d_call: TRBD1
v_call: TRBV27
cdr3_nt: TGTGCCAGCAGTTTAGGTGGGACAGGGGGAGTGGGCTACACCTTC
cdr3_aa: CASSLGGTGGVGYTF

j_call: TRBJ1-4
clone_size: NA
d_call: NA
v_call: TRBV25-1
cdr3_nt: TGTGCCAGCAGTGTTGGAGGCGTCGGTGAAAAACTGTTTTTT
cdr3_aa: CASSVGGVGEKLFF

j_call: TRBJ2-7
clone_size: NA
d_call: NA
v_call: TRBV30
cdr3_nt: TGTGCCTGGAGTCCGCCAGGGTTTTTGGGCGAGCAGTACTTC
cdr3_aa: CAWSPPGFLGEQYF

j_call: TRBJ2-7
clone_size: NA
d_call: NA
v_call: TRBV7-2
cdr3_nt: TGTGCCAGCAGCTTAAGCAGGGGCTACGAGCAGTACTTC
cdr3_aa: CASSLSRGYEQYF